This T cell receptor (beta chain) came from a study of T-cell reconstitution after alpha-beta-depleted transplantation in children. Whole-study findings and limits: T-cell counts and diversity at one year following transplant were attributed mainly to newly produced T cells. Reportedly, alpha-beta T cells present about two months post-transplant originated from several hundred expanded clones of graft origin.

The CDR3 is 17 residues long. V was trimmed by 6 bases and J by 2 bases, leaving 17 bases between them. This clonotype showed up many times. As yet, its antigen is unknown. TCRbeta library preparation incorporated unique molecular identifiers. Via MiXCR, TCRdb re-called the PCR reads, giving one row per CDR3 protein. The sample holds about 7,200 distinct CDR3 sequences, 5% to 5.5% seen once. The gene calls are TRBV12-3 or TRBV12-4 and TRBJ2-6; either TRBD1 or TRBD2 may supply D (6 bases each). This clonotype was obtained from a child less than two years old who had a stem cell transplant for acute myeloid leukemia, so the T cells may come from the graft donor. Source: PBMCs, mostly from graft donor cells, taken 180 days after TCRalphabeta/CD19-depleted stem cell transplant. The CDR3, as DNA: TGTGCCAGCAGATCCAGTTATGGGGGGCCTGGGGCCAACGTCCTGACTTTC. It encodes CASRSSYGGPGANVLTF.